The T cell receptor (beta chain) under discussion was sequenced for a study of blood T cell repertoires in COVID-19. As for the study in general: Researchers got acute and convalescent COVID-19 samples from the United States, Italy and Spain. The cDNA or gDNA used as material had been derived from T cells, B-cell-depleted T cells, or PBMCs.

Original methodology: Reference gene primers were amplified, and this amplification served to estimate nucleated cell counts. Clones were read by immunoSEQ multiplex PCR, and TCRdb kept only the in-frame ones, dropping some. For V, J and clone size, that table is used; D and trimming come from the DNA. Of 70,000 or so clones in the sample, roughly 70% were seen once. The CDR3 covers 15 residues. Germline CDR1 reads SGHTA; CDR2 reads FQGNSA. V lost 0 bases, J lost 3 bases, and 9 bases lay in between. The source is a man aged 65 to 79 with acute or convalescent COVID-19. Source material: peripheral blood. The chain uses TRBV7-2 and TRBJ1-5, with D perhaps TRBD1 (5 bases). CDR3: CASSLAGGTNQPQHF. CDR3 coding DNA: TGTGCCAGCAGCTTAGCCGGGGGTACCAATCAGCCCCAGCATTTT.